Below are 21 T cell receptor beta chains sequenced from a single sample in a study of control samples from healthy donors and cancer patients. The data were produced by immunoSEQ multiplex PCR, yet TCRdb's version contains in-frame clones alone and is incomplete. The sample has about 86,000 clones, approximately 88% seen once. The specimen was PBMCs. The receptors shown here come from a woman in her 50s with colorectal cancer.

About this clone itself: Its ends do not fully match the called genes, so a read error is possible. The chain has TRBV15 and TRBJ1-5, with D possibly TRBD1 on 6 matching bases. Germline V CDR1 and CDR2: LNHNV, YYDKDF (reference sequence). The CDR3 runs 15 residues. CDR3 loop: CAISRDRGANQPQHF. The DNA of the CDR3 is TGTGCCATCAGCAGAGATCGGGGGGCCAATCAGCCCCAGCATTTT.

The CDR3 is CASSLQPSGGSDTQYF. The CDR3 DNA sequence: TGTGCCAGCAGCTTACAGCCTAGCGGGGGGTCAGATACGCAGTATTTT. This chain links TRBV7-2 with TRBJ2-3; 11 nucleotides match TRBD2. The CDR3 loop spans 16 amino acids. Germline assignment: CDR1 SGHTA and CDR2 FQGNSA. Trimming took 2 bases from V and 4 from J; bases not matched to a gene: 5.

In its sample, this clone was seen once. The chain couples TRBV19 to TRBJ2-1; D is uncertain. Germline V gene lookup returns CDR1 LNHDA and CDR2 SQIVND (reference sequence). The CDR3 runs to 16 residues. Trimming pared 3 bases from V and 4 bases from J, leaving 16 bases between. Here the CDR3 reads CASSIPGESLYNEQFF. The CDR3 bases are TGTGCCAGTAGTATTCCCGGAGAGTCCTTATACAATGAGCAGTTCTTC.

The chain carries TRBV28 and TRBJ1-2; D possibly corresponds to TRBD1 (5 bases). The germline V gene encodes CDR1 MDHEN and CDR2 SYDVKM. This CDR3 has 15 residues. The V end lost 9 bases, the J end lost 2 bases, and 19 bases lay between the germline ends. CDR3 in amino acids: CASQGGKFGNYGYTF. The CDR3 DNA reads as TGTGCCAGTCAGGGAGGGAAGTTCGGGAACTATGGCTACACCTTC.

This chain connects TRBV19 to TRBJ2-3; TRBD2 is a possible D gene (7 bases). The CDR3 is made up of 14 amino acids. The germline CDR1 and CDR2 sequences are LNHDA and SQIVND (reference sequence). The ends were cut back, 5 bases at V and 5 bases at J, with 14 bases in the middle. The chain's CDR3 is CASSLGGAGDTQYF. The CDR3 DNA reads as TGTGCCAGTAGTTTGGGGGGGGCAGGAGATACGCAGTATTTT.

The rearrangement uses TRBV12-5 and TRBJ1-5, with D maybe TRBD1 (5 bases). The germline V and J ends were trimmed by 3 bases and 3 bases, with 9 bases remaining between them. This CDR3 is 14 amino acids long. Germline CDR1 and CDR2: LGHNT and FRNRAP. The chain's CDR3 is CASGLWGPNQPQHF. The DNA of the CDR3 is TGTGCTAGTGGTTTATGGGGCCCCAATCAGCCCCAGCATTTT.

This chain joins TRBV19 and TRBJ1-2, with a weak D call TRBD1 (5 bases). The CDR3 is made up of 15 amino acids. Trimming stripped 4 bases from V and 4 bases from J, with 16 bases between. Germline V gives CDR1 LNHDA, CDR2 SQIVND (reference sequence). CDR3 sequence reads: CASSRTGAAGYGYTF. The DNA for the CDR3 is TGTGCCAGTAGTAGAACAGGTGCCGCCGGCTATGGCTACACCTTC.

The V call is TRBV10-3, the J call TRBJ1-1, with D unclear. In germline, CDR1 is ENHRY, CDR2 SYGVKD. The CDR3 has 15 amino acids. Trimming left V 0 bases short and J 5 bases short, with 13 bases between. CDR3 region: CAISESRQTGTEAFF. CDR3 bases: TGTGCCATCAGTGAGTCGCGACAAACGGGGACTGAAGCTTTCTTT.

The rearrangement links TRBV6-5 to TRBJ1-5, with D perhaps matching TRBD1 (6 bases). The CDR3 totals 14 residues. Trimming removed 4 bases from V and 7 bases from J, with 14 bases in between. Per the germline V gene, CDR1 is MNHEY and CDR2 is SVGAGI. The CDR3 here is CASSFQGTTQPQHF. As DNA, the CDR3 is TGTGCCAGCAGTTTCCAGGGGACCACGCAGCCCCAGCATTTT.

The chain combines TRBV5-6 with TRBJ1-3; D not certain. The ends were cut back, 4 bases at V and 6 bases at J, with 14 bases in the middle. CDR3 size: 14 residues. Germline V lookup: CDR1 SGHDT, CDR2 YYEEEE. The CDR3 nucleotides are TGTGCCAGCAGCCCGCGCCGGGCTGAAAACACCATATATTTT. This codes for CASSPRRAENTIYF.

This chain links TRBV7-2 with TRBJ2-1, with 11 bases aligning to TRBD2. Trimming cost V 7 bases and J 3 bases; bases outside gene matches: 8. The CDR3 runs to 16 residues. Looked up from germline, CDR1 is SGHTA and CDR2 is FQGNSA. CDR3 loop: CASTEALAGGYNEQFF. The CDR3 bases are TGTGCCAGCACCGAGGCTCTAGCGGGGGGCTACAATGAGCAGTTCTTC.

The chain employs TRBV6-2 or TRBV6-3 and TRBJ2-3, with D possibly matching TRBD1 (5 bases). The V end was cut by 4 bases, the J end by 3 bases, with 17 bases between. The CDR3 is 16 residues long. Per germline, CDR1 MNHEY and CDR2 SVGEGT. This CDR3 reads CASSLRGAMKTDTQYF. DNA of the CDR3: TGTGCCAGCAGTTTAAGGGGCGCGATGAAGACAGATACGCAGTATTTT.

The CDR3: CASSFMQGWETQYF. As DNA, the CDR3 is TGTGCCAGCAGCTTCATGCAGGGATGGGAGACCCAGTACTTC. The chain is built from TRBV7-2 and TRBJ2-5; TRBD1 might be the D (5 bases). Trimming shortened V by 3 bases and J by 5 bases, and 13 bases separated the two germline ends. Per germline, CDR1 SGHTA and CDR2 FQGNSA. The CDR3 extends over 14 amino acids.

This clone has a handful of counts. The chain has TRBV12-3 or TRBV12-4 and TRBJ2-1, with a weak D call TRBD2 (6 bases). The CDR3 covers 13 residues. The V and J ends lost 11 bases and 1 base respectively, with 12 bases between them. This CDR3 is CASLGGSYNEQFF. CDR3 DNA: TGTGCCTCCTTGGGGGGATCCTACAATGAGCAGTTCTTC.

The gene calls are TRBV12-1 and TRBJ2-7; the table gives TRBD2 as D, unverified against the DNA. TRBV12-1 counts as a pseudogene. The CDR3 runs 12 residues. CDR3 sequence (DNA): TGTGCCAGCAGCTCGAGCTCCTACGAGCAGTACGTC. Encoded protein: CASSSSSYEQYV.

This clone is a singleton in its sample. The chain has TRBV7-2 and TRBJ2-3; D not resolved. The germline CDR1 and CDR2 sequences are SGHTA and FQGNSA. The germline V and J ends were trimmed by 1 base and 7 bases, with 21 bases remaining between them. This CDR3 is 17 amino acids long. CDR3 in amino acids: CASSLVASQMKTNTQYF. As DNA, the CDR3 is TGTGCCAGCAGCTTAGTGGCCAGTCAGATGAAGACAAATACGCAGTATTTT.

The chain recombines TRBV7-2 with TRBJ2-3; maybe TRBD1 (6 bases). The CDR3 length is 12 residues. The germline V and J ends were trimmed by 5 bases and 6 bases, with 9 bases remaining between them. From germline, CDR1 is SGHTA and CDR2 FQGNSA. The DNA for the CDR3 is TGTGCCAGCAGCCCCCAGGGGGATACGCAGTATTTT. Translated, it gives CASSPQGDTQYF.

The chain is built from TRBV7-2 and TRBJ1-4, with 7 bases that match TRBD1. The CDR3 extends over 17 amino acids. The V segment lost 3 bases and the J segment 0 bases; nucleotides outside the gene matches: 7. CDR1 and CDR2 (germline): SGHTA, FQGNSA. CDR3 region: CASSFEGRGSTNEKLFF. CDR3 DNA sequence: TGTGCCAGCAGCTTCGAGGGCAGGGGGTCAACTAATGAAAAACTGTTTTTT.

This chain joins TRBV29-1 and TRBJ2-1; D may be TRBD1 (6 bases). Trimming removed 8 bases from V and 2 bases from J, with 19 bases in between. Germline V lookup: CDR1 SQVTM, CDR2 ANQGSEA. CDR3 length equals 15 residues. The CDR3 spells CSSKRQGSPYNEQFF. DNA of the CDR3: TGCAGCTCGAAAAGGCAGGGGAGCCCCTACAATGAGCAGTTCTTC.

This chain connects TRBV2 to TRBJ1-1; maybe TRBD1 (5 bases). This CDR3 is 12 amino acids long. CDR1 is SNHLY and CDR2 is FYNNEI in the germline V gene. The V end was cut by 8 bases, the J end by 0 bases, with 7 bases between. The CDR3 loop reads CASEGMNTEAFF. The CDR3, as DNA: TGTGCCAGCGAGGGGATGAACACTGAAGCTTTCTTT. The full variable domain, its missing parts supplied by reference TRBV2 and TRBJ1-1, is EPEVTQTPSHQVTQMGQEVILRCVPISNHLYFYWYRQILGQKVEFLVSFYNNEISEKSEIFDDQFSVERPDGSNFTLKIRSTKLEDSAMYFCASEGMNTEAFFGQGTRLTVV.

V usage is TRBV6-2 or TRBV6-3 and J usage is TRBJ1-5, with 9 bases lining up with TRBD1. The CDR3 runs to 17 residues. Germline values: CDR1 MNHEY, CDR2 SVGEGT. The trim removed 0 bases at V and 2 bases at J, leaving 5 bases unmatched. The CDR3 loop is CASSYSTGGFGNQPQHF. The CDR3 DNA sequence: TGTGCCAGCAGTTACTCGACAGGGGGGTTTGGCAATCAGCCCCAGCATTTT.